These 20 T cell receptor beta chains came from one sample sequenced in a study of shared clonotypes between healthy human individuals. Repertoires were generated with immunoSEQ multiplex PCR, while TCRdb's copy carries only in-frame clones and drops some. The sample lists millions of clones; more than 80% were seen once. Sequenced: naive CD4+ T cells from PBMCs. As to subset: CD45RA+ positively selected. The source of these receptors is a man aged 18 to 29 in good health. Some clones in this sample may be carry-over from other donors' samples.

CDR3 nucleotides: TGTGCCAGTGCAATACAGGGGGCTCGTGGAAACACCATATATTTT. Translating gives CASAIQGARGNTIYF. The genes are TRBV19 and TRBJ1-3, with TRBD1 matching over 9 bases. There are 15 residues in the CDR3. Germline CDR1 LNHDA, CDR2 SQIVND (reference sequence). The trim removed 8 bases at V and 3 bases at J, leaving 8 bases unmatched.

This chain uses TRBV27 with TRBJ2-6, with 9 bases identical to TRBD1. The CDR3 runs 18 residues. Losses at the gene ends were 6 bases for V and 2 bases for J; bases not matched to a gene: 11. CDR1 and CDR2 from the germline V gene are MNHEY and SMNVEV (reference sequence). The CDR3 sequence is CASRTIGTGRPGANVLTF. Here the CDR3 DNA reads TGTGCCAGCAGGACCATAGGGACAGGGCGACCTGGGGCCAACGTCCTGACTTTC.

This chain's CDR3 is CSVADRRYYNEQFF. In nucleotides, the CDR3 is TGCAGCGTTGCCGACAGGAGATACTACAATGAGCAGTTCTTC. The chain joins TRBV29-1 to TRBJ2-1; the D gene is possibly TRBD1 (6 bases). This CDR3 has 14 residues. Trimming shortened V by 4 bases and J by 3 bases, and 13 bases separated the two germline ends. In germline, CDR1 is SQVTM, CDR2 ANQGSEA.

A single count supports this clone. The J gene is TRBJ2-1, the V gene TRBV4-1; 9 positions match TRBD2. V was clipped by 1 base and J by 7 bases; unmatched bases: 11. Germline V CDR1 and CDR2: MGHRA, YSYEKL. The length of the CDR3 is 17 residues. Written as DNA, the CDR3 is TGCGCCAGCAGCCAAGTCATCGTCGGACTAGCGATAAATGAGCAGTTCTTC. This codes for CASSQVIVGLAINEQFF.

This chain joins TRBV18 and TRBJ2-3, with D perhaps matching TRBD2 (5 bases). Trimming took off 4 bases at V and 1 base at J, with 9 bases between the two ends. The germline V gene encodes CDR1 KGHSH and CDR2 LQKENI. This CDR3 region has 14 residues. This CDR3 reads CASSLTRGTDTQYF. In DNA, the CDR3 is TGTGCCAGCTCACTCACTAGGGGCACAGATACGCAGTATTTT. The full variable domain, rest sourced from reference TRBV18 and TRBJ2-3, is NAGVMQNPRHLVRRRGQEARLRCSPMKGHSHVYWYRQLPEEGLKFMVYLQKENIIDESGMPKERFSAEFPKEGPSILRIQQVVRGDSAAYFCASSLTRGTDTQYFGPGTRLTVL.

A single count supports this clone. V is TRBV28 and J is TRBJ1-5, with a tentative D call TRBD1 (5 bases). The V gene's germline CDR1 is MDHEN and CDR2 SYDVKM. The germline V and J ends were trimmed by 6 bases and 0 bases, with 15 bases remaining between them. The CDR3 is 16 residues long. The CDR3 sequence is CASSAWWGNSNQPQHF. The CDR3, as DNA: TGTGCCAGCAGCGCCTGGTGGGGGAATAGCAATCAGCCCCAGCATTTT.

J is TRBJ1-1 and V is TRBV19; 7 nucleotides agree with TRBD1. The germline CDR1 and CDR2 sequences are LNHDA and SQIVND (reference sequence). Trimming took 3 bases from V and 1 from J; bases not matched to a gene: 5. CDR3 size: 15 residues. The chain's CDR3 is CASSIHRGRNTEAFF. CDR3 bases: TGTGCCAGTAGTATCCACAGGGGCCGGAACACTGAAGCTTTCTTT.

The chain couples TRBV6-1 to TRBJ2-7; 7 bases are shared with TRBD1. CDR1 is MNHNS and CDR2 is SASEGT in the germline V gene. V lost 5 bases to trimming and J lost 2 bases; unmatched junction nucleotides: 9. The CDR3 spans 15 residues. CDR3 residues: CASSLRQGITYEQYF. CDR3 sequence (DNA): TGTGCCAGCAGTTTAAGACAGGGTATTACCTACGAGCAGTACTTC.

The rearrangement joins TRBV6-6 to TRBJ2-3; a possible D gene is TRBD1 (6 bases). The length of the CDR3 is 13 residues. Trimming removed 5 bases from V and 2 bases from J, with 8 bases in between. CDR1 MNHNY and CDR2 SVGAGI come from the germline V gene (reference sequence). Written as DNA, the CDR3 is TGTGCCAGCAGTCGACAGGACACAGATACGCAGTATTTT. Amino acids: CASSRQDTDTQYF.

This chain joins TRBV10-3 and TRBJ2-7; 10 bases are a match to TRBD2. The trim removed 6 bases at V and 4 bases at J, leaving 9 bases unmatched. CDR1 is ENHRY and CDR2 is SYGVKD in the germline V gene. The CDR3 consists of 15 residues. For the CDR3, the DNA is TGTGCCATCAGCCAGCGGGAGGGCCCAGTTTACGAGCAGTACTTC. Amino acids: CAISQREGPVYEQYF.

V gene TRBV29-1 combines with J gene TRBJ1-4, with TRBD1 identical over 9 bases. Trimming removed 2 bases from V and 4 bases from J; junction bases left unmatched: 8. Germline CDR1 reads SQVTM; CDR2 reads ANQGSEA. The CDR3 loop spans 16 amino acids. The CDR3, as DNA: TGCAGCGTTGAATGGACAGGGGAGGCGGATAATGAAAAACTGTTTTTT. The encoded protein is CSVEWTGEADNEKLFF.

The chain joins TRBV5-1 to TRBJ2-4, with D perhaps TRBD2 (6 bases). Germline CDR1 is SGHRS and CDR2 is YFSETQ. V was trimmed by 5 bases and J by 6 bases, leaving 21 bases between them. CDR3 length: 16 amino acids. The CDR3, as DNA: TGCGCCAGCAGTTCCGGGACGGCGTTGGGAGGAAACATTCAGTACTTC. It yields the protein CASSSGTALGGNIQYF.

The V call is TRBV5-1, the J call TRBJ2-7; D is undetermined. V gave up 0 bases and J gave up 4 bases, with 14 bases separating them. The germline V gene has CDR1 SGHRS and CDR2 YFSETQ. This CDR3 comprises 15 residues. CDR3 in amino acids: CASSLEDPRAYEQYF. The CDR3 DNA follows: TGCGCCAGCAGCTTGGAGGACCCAAGGGCTTACGAGCAGTACTTC.

The chain couples TRBV11-1 to TRBJ1-1; possibly TRBD1 for D (6 bases). Per germline, CDR1 SGHAT and CDR2 FQDESV (reference sequence). Deletions cut 7 bases from V and 2 bases from J, with 20 bases between. The CDR3 is 16 residues long. CDR3: CASTTWGGTRNTEAFF. The CDR3, as DNA: TGTGCCAGCACCACCTGGGGCGGGACACGTAACACTGAAGCTTTCTTT. The full variable domain, with the rest looked up from reference TRBV11-1 and TRBJ1-1, is EAEVAQSPRYKITEKSQAVAFWCDPISGHATLYWYRQILGQGPELLVQFQDESVVDDSQLPKDRFSAERLKGVDSTLKIQPAELGDSAMYLCASTTWGGTRNTEAFFGQGTRLTVV.

The chain recombines TRBV29-1 with TRBJ1-1; D not resolved. The CDR3 contains 13 residues. Germline loops: CDR1 SQVTM, CDR2 ANQGSEA. V was shortened by 7 bases and J by 4 bases, with 16 bases between the two germline ends. CDR3: CSGLKGFPTEAFF. The DNA for the CDR3 is TGCAGCGGCCTGAAGGGTTTTCCCACTGAAGCTTTCTTT.

This chain links TRBV28 with TRBJ2-3; 8 nucleotides agree with TRBD2. The germline gives CDR1 MDHEN, CDR2 SYDVKM. The ends lost 6 bases at V and 0 bases at J; junction bases unmatched: 5. The CDR3 spans 15 residues. The DNA for the CDR3 is TGTGCCAGCAGCTTACTAGCGGATAGCACAGATACGCAGTATTTT. Translated, it gives CASSLLADSTDTQYF.

This rearrangement joins TRBV6-5 to TRBJ2-7, with TRBD1 matching over 8 bases. J gave up 6 bases and V 6 bases, and 7 bases lay outside the gene matches. The CDR3 length is 13 residues. CDR1 MNHEY and CDR2 SVGAGI come from the germline V gene. The CDR3 nucleotides are TGTGCCAGCAGCCGCTTTGGACAGGGCGAGCAGTACTTC. Translating gives CASSRFGQGEQYF.

Worth noting for this clone: At the DNA level, this CDR3 is encoded by other sequences in the same sample as well. V and J are TRBV7-8 and TRBJ2-1, with TRBD2 matching over 13 bases. V gave up 0 bases and J gave up 6 bases; unmatched junction bases: 5. CDR3 size: 17 residues. Looked up from germline, CDR1 is SGHVS and CDR2 is FQNEAQ. The CDR3 coding sequence is TGTGCCAGCAGCTTAGCACCCGGACTAGCGGGAGTCAATGAGCAGTTCTTC. Amino acids: CASSLAPGLAGVNEQFF.

The chain links TRBV5-1 to TRBJ1-2; tentative D call: TRBD1 (6 bases). Trimming removed 0 bases at V and 7 bases at J, with 13 bases between. Germline CDR1 SGHRS, CDR2 YFSETQ. The CDR3 spans 14 residues. The DNA of the CDR3 is TGCGCCAGCAGCTTGGGGCCTGAAGGGGGTGGCTACACCTTC. This encodes CASSLGPEGGGYTF.

This chain connects TRBV7-2 to TRBJ2-1; D may be TRBD2 (6 bases). Germline-derived CDR1 and CDR2 are SGHTA and FQGNSA. The ends were cut back, 3 bases at V and 5 bases at J, with 8 bases in the middle. This CDR3 contains 13 residues. The CDR3 DNA reads as TGTGCCAGCAGCTTGGGGACTCACAATGAGCAGTTCTTC. Translated, it gives CASSLGTHNEQFF.